The source of this TCR beta chain is a study of shared clonotypes between healthy human individuals. CDR1 is SGHRS and CDR2 is YFSETQ in the germline V gene. The V end lost 0 bases, the J end lost 0 bases, and 12 bases lay between the germline ends. This CDR3 contains 16 residues. The method was immunoSEQ multiplex PCR; TCRdb's version includes in-frame clones alone and lacks a portion of them. The table records millions of clones, 95% of them present only once. The sequence was collected from a young man in good health. This chain uses TRBV5-1 with TRBJ1-1; unclear D gene. The sample comprised naive CD4+ T cells sorted from blood. Subset in this sample: CD45RA+ positively selected. This CDR3 is CASSLAGMGVNTEAFF. CDR3 nucleotide sequence: TGCGCCAGCAGCTTGGCCGGGATGGGCGTGAACACTGAAGCTTTCTTT.